This TCR beta chain was recorded in a study of T cell responses to AZD1222 COVID-19 vaccine. Study summary: Timing groups of about 4 and about 12 weeks for second doses were pooled. Study conclusions and caveats: Donors in the cohort were predominantly white British and more often female, and clonal diversity was possibly underestimated.

Comments on this clone: Its specificity is not known.

The CDR3 spans 14 residues. From germline, CDR1 is SGHTA and CDR2 FQGNSA. V lost 1 base to trimming and J lost 7 bases; unmatched junction nucleotides: 1. Clones were read by immunoSEQ multiplex PCR, and TCRdb kept only the in-frame ones, dropping some. The table includes 78,000 or so clones, around 88% detected once. V usage is TRBV7-2 and J usage is TRBJ1-5; TRBD1 matches at 10 bases. The TCR originated in an adult in good health. Sequenced here: peripheral blood, sampled on day 0 of AZD1222 vaccination. The CDR3 here is CASSLETGGQPQHF. In DNA, the CDR3 is TGTGCCAGCAGCTTAGAGACAGGGGGCCAGCCCCAGCATTTT.